The source of this TCR beta chain is a study of blood T cells in healthy people across ages. For the second PCR, which ran for about 6 to 12 cycles, a sample-barcoded 5' primer and a J-beta primer mix were used. TCRdb reanalysed the 5' RACE reads using MiXCR and keeps one entry per CDR3 protein. The data hold some 800,000 distinct CDR3 sequences, with approximately 44% observed a single time. Study-level results: The fall in TCR beta diversity per million T cells was roughly linear with age.

Trimming removed 3 bases from V and 1 base from J, with 13 bases in between. Germline V gives CDR1 MGHRA, CDR2 YSYEKL. The CDR3 sequence is 16 residues long. As to this clonotype: Its antigen is undetermined.

The TCR comes from a man between 60 and 75 years old in good health. The sample taken for sequencing was blood. The chain links TRBV4-1 to TRBJ1-5, with D possibly being TRBD1 (5 bases). CDR3 coding DNA: TGCGCCAGCAGCCAGGGGACGGCCGCGAGCAATCAGCCCCAGCATTTT. This gives the protein CASSQGTAASNQPQHF.